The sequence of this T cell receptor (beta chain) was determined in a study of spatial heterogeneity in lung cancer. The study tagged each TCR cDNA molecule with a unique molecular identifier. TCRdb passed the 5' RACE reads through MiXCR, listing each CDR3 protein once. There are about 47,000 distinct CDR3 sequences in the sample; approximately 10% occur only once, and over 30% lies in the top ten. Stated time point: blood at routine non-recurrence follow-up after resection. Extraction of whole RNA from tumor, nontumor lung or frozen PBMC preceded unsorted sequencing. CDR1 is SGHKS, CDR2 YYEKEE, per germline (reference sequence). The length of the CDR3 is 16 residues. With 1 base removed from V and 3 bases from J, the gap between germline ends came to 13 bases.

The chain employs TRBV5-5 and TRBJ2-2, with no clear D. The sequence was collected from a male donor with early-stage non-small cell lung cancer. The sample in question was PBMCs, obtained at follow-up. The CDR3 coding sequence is TGTGCCAGCAGCTTGCTACTCCGGGTTCACACCGGGGAGCTGTTTTTT. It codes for CASSLLLRVHTGELFF.